These 15 T cell receptor beta chains were sequenced from one sample in a study of CD8+ T cells in alopecia areata. Once RNA had been extracted, it was reverse transcribed into cDNA to act as the sequencing template. The table came from immunoSEQ multiplex PCR; TCRdb's copy has only in-frame clones and leaves some out. The sample yields around 70,000 clones, 25% to 30% seen once. Treatment described: oral pan-JAK inhibitor, 5-10 mg twice daily. The starting material was CD8+ T cells sorted from blood, obtained at week 4, from a patient treated with tofacitinib. The receptors here all came from a human donor with alopecia areata.

The chain has TRBV14 and TRBJ2-6; 7 positions match TRBD1. The CDR3 contains 19 residues. Per the germline V gene, CDR1 is SGHDN and CDR2 is FVKESK. Trimming removed 0 bases from V and 3 bases from J; junction bases left unmatched: 11. The CDR3 is CASSQEWSDREFGANVLTF. In nucleotides, the CDR3 is TGTGCCAGCAGCCAAGAATGGTCAGACAGGGAATTTGGGGCCAACGTCCTGACTTTC.

The rearrangement links TRBV11-2 to TRBJ2-7; tentative D call: TRBD1 (5 bases). CDR3 length: 15 residues. The V gene lost 5 bases and the J gene lost 7 bases, with 21 bases spanning the gap. The germline V gene has CDR1 SGHAT and CDR2 FQNNGV. The CDR3 reads CASSEVGAYSREQYF. For the CDR3, the DNA is TGTGCCAGCAGCGAGGTTGGGGCATATTCTCGGGAGCAGTACTTC. Combining the CDR3 with reference TRBV11-2 and TRBJ2-7 gives the whole variable domain EAGVAQSPRYKIIEKRQSVAFWCNPISGHATLYWYQQILGQGPKLLIQFQNNGVVDDSQLPKDRFSAERLKGVDSTLKIQPAKLEDSAVYLCASSEVGAYSREQYFGPGTRLTVT.

This chain connects TRBV30 to TRBJ1-2; TRBD1 might be the D (6 bases). The CDR3 totals 12 residues. Germline CDR1 is GTSNPN and CDR2 is SVGIG (reference sequence). Trimming pared 4 bases from V and 4 bases from J, leaving 10 bases between. Here the CDR3 DNA reads TGTGCCTGGAATGTAGGGGGCTATGGCTACACCTTC. It specifies CAWNVGGYGYTF.

This chain links TRBV19 with TRBJ1-1; 10 nucleotides agree with TRBD1. J lost 3 bases, V lost 4 bases, and 11 bases had no gene match. The CDR3 contains 17 residues. Germline V gives CDR1 LNHDA, CDR2 SQIVND (reference sequence). CDR3 nucleotide sequence: TGTGCCAGTAGTAGAGGACAGGGGGGCCTTGAGGACACTGAAGCTTTCTTT. Translation gives CASSRGQGGLEDTEAFF.

The J gene is TRBJ1-2, the V gene TRBV4-3, with TRBD1 identical over 9 bases. Germline-derived CDR1 and CDR2 are LGHNA and YSLEER. The junction had 6 bases not matched to a gene; V was cut back by 2 bases and J by 8 bases. The CDR3 loop spans 14 amino acids. The CDR3 nucleotides read TGCGCCAGCAGCCAATCTGGACAGGGGCTAGGCTACACCTTC. As protein: CASSQSGQGLGYTF.

CDR3: CSVAATRGELFF. In nucleotides, the CDR3 is TGCAGCGTTGCGGCGACGCGGGGGGAGCTGTTTTTT. This chain joins TRBV29-1 and TRBJ2-2, with no clear D. The CDR3 contains 12 residues. The germline V and J ends were trimmed by 4 bases and 8 bases, with 11 bases remaining between them. Germline CDR1 is SQVTM and CDR2 is ANQGSEA.

This clone was counted between two and nine times. The CDR3 bases are TGTGCCAGCAGCTATGCCGAACAGGGTTTCGCTGGGGCCAACGTCCTGACTTTC. The encoded protein is CASSYAEQGFAGANVLTF. The chain links TRBV7-9 to TRBJ2-6; tentative D call: TRBD1 (6 bases). Trimming took 4 bases from V and 2 from J, leaving 18 bases between them. The CDR3 sequence is 18 residues long. In germline, CDR1 is SEHNR, CDR2 FQNEAQ (reference sequence).

This clone was counted a single time. V usage is TRBV9 and J usage is TRBJ1-1; D call uncertain. The germline gives CDR1 SGDLS, CDR2 YYNGEE. The CDR3 loop spans 14 amino acids. The ends were cut back, 3 bases at V and 4 bases at J, with 13 bases in the middle. The chain's CDR3 is CASSDRATGTEAFF. In DNA form, the CDR3 reads TGTGCCAGCAGCGACCGGGCCACGGGCACTGAAGCTTTCTTT.

The V call is TRBV11-2, the J call TRBJ1-2; no firm D call. The germline V gene has CDR1 SGHAT and CDR2 FQNNGV. The V end lost 1 base, the J end lost 4 bases, and 7 bases lay between the germline ends. CDR3 length: 13 amino acids. The CDR3 protein is CASSLAYSYGYTF. CDR3 nucleotides: TGTGCCAGCAGCTTAGCTTACAGCTATGGCTACACCTTC. The full variable domain, rest sourced from reference TRBV11-2 and TRBJ1-2, is EAGVAQSPRYKIIEKRQSVAFWCNPISGHATLYWYQQILGQGPKLLIQFQNNGVVDDSQLPKDRFSAERLKGVDSTLKIQPAKLEDSAVYLCASSLAYSYGYTFGSGTRLTVV.

The V call is TRBV7-8, the J call TRBJ2-5, with D uncertain. Germline V CDR1 and CDR2: SGHVS, FQNEAQ. V lost 5 bases and J lost 5, with 9 bases in between. The CDR3 spans 12 residues. This CDR3 reads CASSPIGETQYF. CDR3 sequence (DNA): TGTGCCAGCAGCCCCATCGGGGAGACCCAGTACTTC. Using reference TRBV7-8 and TRBJ2-5 for the parts outside the CDR3, the full variable domain is GAGVSQSPRYKVAKRGQDVALRCDPISGHVSLFWYQQALGQGPEFLTYFQNEAQLDKSGLPSDRFFAERPEGSVSTLKIQRTQQEDSAVYLCASSPIGETQYFGPGTRLLVL.

The chain uses TRBV5-5 and TRBJ1-1; TRBD1 aligns across 9 bases. CDR3 length equals 14 residues. Germline assignment: CDR1 SGHKS and CDR2 YYEKEE (reference sequence). J was trimmed by 8 bases and V by 4 bases; bases with no gene match: 9. The CDR3 spells CASSLLTGGREAFF. CDR3 DNA sequence: TGTGCCAGCAGCCTCCTGACAGGGGGTAGGGAAGCTTTCTTT.

The gene calls are TRBV27 and TRBJ2-5; D tentatively reads TRBD1 or TRBD2 (5 bases each). The germline V and J ends were trimmed by 6 bases and 7 bases, with 9 bases remaining between them. CDR1 is MNHEY, CDR2 SMNVEV, per germline (reference sequence). This CDR3 spans 11 amino acids. The CDR3 nucleotides read TGTGCCAGCAGGATGGGGGTGACCCAGTACTTC. Its translation is CASRMGVTQYF.

V usage is TRBV4-2 and J usage is TRBJ2-1; D unresolved. Germline V gene sequence: CDR1 LGHNA, CDR2 YNFKEQ. Trimming stripped 0 bases from V and 0 bases from J, with 9 bases between. The CDR3 length is 16 residues. The CDR3 here is CASSQEGDPSYNEQFF. In DNA form, the CDR3 reads TGTGCCAGCAGCCAAGAGGGTGATCCCTCCTACAATGAGCAGTTCTTC.

V usage is TRBV29-1 and J usage is TRBJ1-2; no firm D call. This CDR3 has 11 residues. Germline V gives CDR1 SQVTM, CDR2 ANQGSEA. V lost 7 bases, J lost 4 bases, and 10 bases lay in between. The chain's CDR3 is CSGVVSYGYTF. The CDR3 bases are TGCAGCGGGGTGGTTTCCTATGGCTACACCTTC.

This clone was recorded a few times. The chain links TRBV5-6 to TRBJ2-2; D gene unclear. The CDR3 runs to 13 residues. V was cut by 1 base and J by 1 base, with 2 bases left in between. The germline V gene has CDR1 SGHDT and CDR2 YYEEEE. The CDR3 reads CASSLWNTGELFF. The CDR3 DNA reads as TGTGCCAGCAGCTTGTGGAACACCGGGGAGCTGTTTTTT.